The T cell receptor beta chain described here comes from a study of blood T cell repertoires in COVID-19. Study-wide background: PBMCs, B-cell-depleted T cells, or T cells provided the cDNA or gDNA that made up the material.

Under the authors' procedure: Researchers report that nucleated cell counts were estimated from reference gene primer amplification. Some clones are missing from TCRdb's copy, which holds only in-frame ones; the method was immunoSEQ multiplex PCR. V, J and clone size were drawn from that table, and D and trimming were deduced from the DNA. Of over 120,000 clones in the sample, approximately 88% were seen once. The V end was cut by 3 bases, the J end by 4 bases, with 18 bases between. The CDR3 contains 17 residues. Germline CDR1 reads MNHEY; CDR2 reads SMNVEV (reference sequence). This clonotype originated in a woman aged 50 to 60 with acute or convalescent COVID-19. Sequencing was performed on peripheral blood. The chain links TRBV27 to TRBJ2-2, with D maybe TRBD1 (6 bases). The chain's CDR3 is CASSFSIQPGATGELFF. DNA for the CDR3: TGTGCCAGCAGTTTTTCTATCCAGCCAGGGGCCACCGGGGAGCTGTTTTTT.